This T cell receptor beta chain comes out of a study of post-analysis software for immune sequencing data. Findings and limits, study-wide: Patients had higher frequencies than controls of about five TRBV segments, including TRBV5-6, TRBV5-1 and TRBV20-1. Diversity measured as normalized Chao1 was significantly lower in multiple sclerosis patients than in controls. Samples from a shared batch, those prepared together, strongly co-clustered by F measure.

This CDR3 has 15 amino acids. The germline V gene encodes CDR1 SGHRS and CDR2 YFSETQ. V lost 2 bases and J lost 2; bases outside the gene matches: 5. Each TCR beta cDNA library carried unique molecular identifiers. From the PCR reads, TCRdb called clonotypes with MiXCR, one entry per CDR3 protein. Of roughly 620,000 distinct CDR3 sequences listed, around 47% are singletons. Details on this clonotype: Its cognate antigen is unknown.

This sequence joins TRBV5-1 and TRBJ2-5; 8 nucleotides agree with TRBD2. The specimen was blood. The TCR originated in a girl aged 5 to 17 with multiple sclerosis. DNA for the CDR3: TGCGCCAGCAGCTTCGTAGCGGGACCACAAGAGACCCAGTACTTC. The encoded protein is CASSFVAGPQETQYF. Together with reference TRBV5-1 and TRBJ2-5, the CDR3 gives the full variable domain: KAGVTQTPRYLIKTRGQQVTLSCSPISGHRSVSWYQQTPGQGLQFLFEYFSETQRNKGNFPGRFSGRQFSNSRSEMNVSTLELGDSALYLCASSFVAGPQETQYFGPGTRLLVL.